The next 30 T cell receptor beta chains were all read from a single sample in a study of regulatory T cells in long-lasting Graves disease. Arm-PCR with iRepertoire HTBI primers amplified the CDR3 regions for these TCR beta libraries. A single record per CDR3 protein comes from TCRdb applying MiXCR to the multiplex PCR reads. Among hundreds of thousands of distinct CDR3 sequences listed, about a sixth were seen once. Time point denoted: newly diagnosed GD, antithyroid drugs for less than 3 months. Researchers made the TCR library from RNA that was extracted from PBMCs. This sample also belongs to another study, concerning T cells in Graves' hyperthyroidism and ophthalmopathy.

Sequencing used peripheral blood mononuclear cells (PBMCs), obtained at new diagnosis, from a patient treated with antithyroid drugs. The receptors here all came from a woman under 40 with Graves disease.

This clonotype was detected ten times or more. The V and J genes are TRBV20-1 and TRBJ2-5; 11 bases align to TRBD2. Per the germline V gene, CDR1 is DFQATT and CDR2 is SNEGSKA (reference sequence). This CDR3 comprises 12 residues. V lost 7 bases to trimming and J lost 4 bases; unmatched junction nucleotides: 2. Here the CDR3 DNA reads TGCAGTGGCCTAGCGGGAGGAGAGACCCAGTACTTC. It specifies CSGLAGGETQYF.

This clonotype has more than one count but fewer than ten. The chain couples TRBV19 to TRBJ2-1; no firm D call. This CDR3 region has 15 residues. Trimming pared 2 bases from V and 5 bases from J, leaving 13 bases between. Germline V gene sequence: CDR1 LNHDA, CDR2 SQIVND (reference sequence). CDR3 nucleotides: TGTGCCAGTAGTATAATTGGTCAGATACACAATGAGCAGTTCTTC. Protein product: CASSIIGQIHNEQFF.

There are many counts of this clonotype. V is TRBV6-2 or TRBV6-3 and J is TRBJ2-3, with 7 nucleotides matching TRBD2. Germline-derived CDR1 and CDR2 are MNHEY and SVGEGT. V trimming: 5 bases; J trimming: 2 bases; junction bases outside the gene matches: 1. The CDR3 runs 13 residues. The CDR3 region is CASSQRDTDTQYF. CDR3 coding DNA: TGTGCCAGCAGTCAGCGGGACACAGATACGCAGTATTTT.

Points on this clonotype: It may be a read error: a sequence one base away is much more abundant. J is TRBJ1-2 and V is TRBV5-1; weak D call: TRBD1 (6 bases). The CDR3 extends over 16 amino acids. Germline lookup yields CDR1 SGHRS and CDR2 YFSETQ. The CDR3, as DNA: TGCGCCAGCAGCTCCGAAGTGGGGGGGCACGACTATGGCTGCACCTTC. Its protein is CASSSEVGGHDYGCTF.

This clonotype was found a few times. With a much larger clone just one base away, this may be a read error. Likely a read error: the CDR3 ends without its conserved phenylalanine or tryptophan. The V call is TRBV6-1, the J call TRBJ2-1; 10 positions match TRBD2. The germline V gene has CDR1 MNHNS and CDR2 SASEGT. The CDR3 is 16 residues long. Germline trimming cut 5 bases from V and 4 bases from J; bases unmatched to any gene: 8. CDR3 nucleotides: TGTGCCAGCAGTTACGGCGGGACTAGCGATTACAATGAGCAGTTCCTC. This translates into CASSYGGTSDYNEQFL.

This clonotype was seen a handful of times. The rearrangement uses TRBV19 and TRBJ2-3; 11 bases match TRBD2. This CDR3 spans 15 amino acids. Unmatched junction bases numbered 10, after V lost 7 bases and J lost 7 bases. Looked up from germline, CDR1 is LNHDA and CDR2 is SQIVND (reference sequence). The CDR3 reads CASNQRLAGKHTQYF. The CDR3 DNA reads as TGTGCCAGTAATCAACGACTAGCGGGAAAGCATACGCAGTATTTT.

This clonotype has ten or more counts. The chain couples TRBV7-2 to TRBJ2-1, with TRBD2 matching over 8 bases. This CDR3 comprises 16 residues. V trimming: 5 bases; J trimming: 8 bases; junction bases outside the gene matches: 14. Germline V gene sequence: CDR1 SGHTA, CDR2 FQGNSA. This CDR3 is CASSHGGQGLVDEQFF. Written as DNA, the CDR3 is TGTGCCAGCAGCCATGGTGGGCAGGGACTAGTCGATGAGCAGTTCTTC.

The table lists this clonotype with many counts. The V call is TRBV5-1, the J call TRBJ2-1; 12 bases fit TRBD1. Trimming removed 4 bases from V and 8 bases from J; junction bases left unmatched: 7. Germline CDR1 reads SGHRS; CDR2 reads YFSETQ. CDR3 length: 15 amino acids. The CDR3 DNA sequence: TGCGCCAGCAGCCCCGGGACAGGGGGCCGCGATGAGCAGTTCTTC. This encodes CASSPGTGGRDEQFF.

This clonotype was seen ten or more times. The V and J genes are TRBV15 and TRBJ2-7, with 9 bases matching TRBD1. V shed 1 base and J 6 bases; nucleotides not matched to a gene: 10. This CDR3 has 16 amino acids. CDR1 and CDR2 from the germline V gene are LNHNV and YYDKDF (reference sequence). As DNA, the CDR3 is TGTGCCACCAGCAGAGTAGGGATACAGGGGGCGATCGAGCAGTACTTC. As protein: CATSRVGIQGAIEQYF.

This chain connects TRBV5-1 to TRBJ2-2, with TRBD2 matching 8 bases. V shed 4 bases, J shed 4 bases, and the junction held 12 bases outside the gene matches. Germline V CDR1 and CDR2: SGHRS, YFSETQ. This CDR3 contains 17 residues. CDR3 nucleotide sequence: TGCGCCAGCAGCCCTGAGATAGCGGGATTAAGCACCGGGGAGCTGTTTTTT. Translation gives CASSPEIAGLSTGELFF.

The gene calls are TRBV11-2 and TRBJ2-3; D gene unclear. The germline V gene encodes CDR1 SGHAT and CDR2 FQNNGV. This CDR3 has 15 amino acids. V gave up 5 bases and J gave up 7 bases, with 19 bases separating them. The CDR3 here is CASSQTSNSDYTQYF. The CDR3 DNA reads as TGTGCCAGCAGCCAAACGTCGAATAGTGACTATACGCAGTATTTT.

This clonotype has ten or more counts. V gene TRBV27 combines with J gene TRBJ2-1, with a weak D call TRBD2 (7 bases). Trimming shortened V by 6 bases and J by 0 bases, and 9 bases separated the two germline ends. This CDR3 is 14 amino acids long. Germline loops: CDR1 MNHEY, CDR2 SMNVEV (reference sequence). CDR3 coding DNA: TGTGCCAGCAGGAGGGGGGGCTCCTACAATGAGCAGTTCTTC. Protein sequence: CASRRGGSYNEQFF.

This clonotype was counted at least ten times. The gene calls are TRBV28 and TRBJ1-2; 9 positions agree with TRBD1. The CDR3 covers 14 residues. Unmatched junction bases numbered 8, after V lost 6 bases and J lost 6 bases. Germline V gene sequence: CDR1 MDHEN, CDR2 SYDVKM. CDR3 amino acids: CASRPLQGAHGYTF. The CDR3 DNA follows: TGTGCCAGCAGACCCTTACAGGGGGCTCATGGCTACACCTTC.

This clonotype showed up many times. The chain combines TRBV6-1 with TRBJ2-6, with no clear D. Germline V gene lookup returns CDR1 MNHNS and CDR2 SASEGT. The CDR3 loop spans 15 amino acids. Between the trimmed V and J ends, which lost 6 bases and 0 bases, there was a span of 9 bases. The CDR3 nucleotides are TGTGCCAGCAGAGCTACCAGCTCTGGGGCCAACGTCCTGACTTTC. Its translation is CASRATSSGANVLTF.

This clonotype was picked up a small number of times. The chain has TRBV6-5 and TRBJ2-1, with D possibly TRBD2 on 6 matching bases. Germline lookup yields CDR1 MNHEY and CDR2 SVGAGI. The V end lost 4 bases, the J end lost 5 bases, and 15 bases lay between the germline ends. The CDR3 loop spans 15 amino acids. The CDR3 DNA follows: TGTGCCAGCAGTTCCCGCGGAGGGGCGAACAATGAGCAGTTCTTC. Translated, it gives CASSSRGGANNEQFF.

This clonotype was observed many times. The chain uses TRBV9 and TRBJ2-7; TRBD1 aligns across 7 bases. This CDR3 comprises 15 residues. Germline CDR1 reads SGDLS; CDR2 reads YYNGEE. V shed 0 bases and J 2 bases; nucleotides not matched to a gene: 5. CDR3 amino acids: CASSVGVGTAYEQYF. CDR3 bases: TGTGCCAGCAGCGTAGGAGTCGGGACAGCCTACGAGCAGTACTTC.

This clonotype has only a few counts. The chain is built from TRBV6-1 and TRBJ1-2; 8 bases map to TRBD1. V lost 0 bases and J lost 1; bases outside the gene matches: 4. CDR1 and CDR2 (germline): MNHNS, SASEGT. CDR3 length equals 16 residues. CDR3 sequence: CASSEAGTGSNYGYTF. In nucleotides, the CDR3 is TGTGCCAGCAGTGAAGCGGGGACAGGAAGTAACTATGGCTACACCTTC.

The rearrangement uses TRBV4-2 and TRBJ2-1; 8 nucleotides line up with TRBD2. The ends lost 4 bases at V and 0 bases at J; junction bases unmatched: 8. Germline CDR1 is LGHNA and CDR2 is YNFKEQ. This CDR3 has 17 residues. CDR3 sequence reads: CASSPRVAGSSYNEQFF. The CDR3 region has the DNA TGTGCCAGCAGCCCCCGGGTAGCGGGAAGCTCCTACAATGAGCAGTTCTTC.

This clonotype was counted ten times or more. CDR3 protein: CASSPGPYPYEQYF. The CDR3 region has the DNA TGTGCCAGCAGCCCGGGACCGTACCCCTACGAGCAGTACTTC. The chain is built from TRBV28 and TRBJ2-7, with D perhaps assigned TRBD1 or TRBD2 (5 bases each). The CDR3 length is 14 residues. CDR1 MDHEN and CDR2 SYDVKM come from the germline V gene. Trimming cost V 6 bases and J 2 bases, with 14 bases left between them. The variable domain in full, completed from reference TRBV28 and TRBJ2-7, reads DVKVTQSSRYLVKRTGEKVFLECVQDMDHENMFWYRQDPGLGLRLIYFSYDVKMKEKGDIPEGYSVSREKKERFSLILESASTNQTSMYLCASSPGPYPYEQYFGPGTRLTVT.

This clonotype came up many times. The genes are TRBV7-3 and TRBJ1-1, with TRBD1 as a possible D gene (5 bases). V gave up 2 bases and J gave up 2 bases, with 9 bases separating them. Germline V gives CDR1 SGHTA, CDR2 FQGTGA. The CDR3 is 14 amino acids. CDR3 coding DNA: TGTGCCAGCAGCTTAGTTGGGGGAAACACTGAAGCTTTCTTT. Encoded protein: CASSLVGGNTEAFF.

In its sample, this clonotype was seen many times. The chain is built from TRBV20-1 and TRBJ1-5; 7 bases fit TRBD1. From germline, CDR1 is DFQATT and CDR2 SNEGSKA (reference sequence). The J segment lost 0 bases and the V segment lost 6 bases, leaving 5 bases of the junction unmatched. The CDR3 runs 14 residues. CDR3 loop: CSAEGTDSNQPQHF. The CDR3 DNA follows: TGCAGTGCCGAAGGGACAGATAGCAATCAGCCCCAGCATTTT.

This clonotype was seen at least ten times. This sequence joins TRBV29-1 and TRBJ2-5; TRBD1 is a possible D gene (6 bases). Germline CDR1 is SQVTM and CDR2 is ANQGSEA. V lost 2 bases to trimming and J lost 2 bases, with 9 bases between them. The CDR3 totals 13 residues. CDR3 loop: CSVEMGAQETQYF. The CDR3 DNA reads TGCAGCGTTGAAATGGGGGCTCAAGAGACCCAGTACTTC.

This clonotype was counted ten times or more. This chain joins TRBV6-2 or TRBV6-3 and TRBJ2-1; perhaps TRBD2 as D (5 bases). CDR3 size: 13 residues. From germline, CDR1 is MNHEY and CDR2 SVGEGT. The germline V and J ends were trimmed by 5 bases and 8 bases, with 13 bases remaining between them. Here the CDR3 reads CASSDFLADEQFF. In DNA, the CDR3 is TGTGCCAGCAGTGATTTCCTAGCTGATGAGCAGTTCTTC.

Only a few counts were recorded for this clonotype. The chain couples TRBV7-9 to TRBJ2-2, with 10 nucleotides matching TRBD2. The CDR3 runs to 17 residues. Germline loops: CDR1 SEHNR, CDR2 FQNEAQ (reference sequence). J lost 6 bases, V lost 5 bases, and 12 bases had no gene match. CDR3 in amino acids: CASSPGRSGRAAGELFF. The CDR3 nucleotides read TGTGCCAGCAGCCCGGGACGGAGCGGGAGGGCCGCCGGGGAGCTGTTTTTT.

The chain employs TRBV5-1 and TRBJ2-1; TRBD2 matches at 8 bases. The closer fit of TRBJ2-5 to the DNA end suggests the J call may be wrong. Germline V gene sequence: CDR1 SGHRS, CDR2 YFSETQ. The CDR3 is 15 residues long. Written as DNA, the CDR3 is TGCGCCAGCAGCTTGGAGGGGACTAGTGGCGAGACCCAGTACTTC. Translated: CASSLEGTSGETQYF.

V usage is TRBV20-1 and J usage is TRBJ2-7; no clear D gene. The CDR3 covers 11 residues. Trimming pared 3 bases from V and 7 bases from J, leaving 10 bases between. Germline CDR1 is DFQATT and CDR2 is SNEGSKA (reference sequence). The CDR3 DNA reads TGCAGTGCTAGTGTGCTGACGGAGCAGTACTTC. Protein sequence: CSASVLTEQYF.

CDR3 sequence: CASSVGTSGNYEQYF. The CDR3 DNA reads TGTGCCAGCAGCGTGGGGACTAGCGGGAATTACGAGCAGTACTTC. The chain couples TRBV9 to TRBJ2-7; 13 nucleotides match TRBD2. CDR3 length: 15 residues. J gave up 4 bases and V 2 bases, and 3 bases lay outside the gene matches. The germline CDR1 and CDR2 sequences are SGDLS and YYNGEE.

This clonotype appeared many times. The V and J genes are TRBV11-2 and TRBJ2-7, with D hard to call. Trimming pared 7 bases from V and 1 base from J, leaving 8 bases between. Per the germline V gene, CDR1 is SGHAT and CDR2 is FQNNGV. The CDR3 runs to 12 residues. This CDR3 is CASTEISYEQYF. The CDR3 coding sequence is TGTGCCAGCACGGAAATTTCCTACGAGCAGTACTTC.

This clonotype was picked up many times. This chain's CDR3 is CASSPGRGPGNTIYF. The DNA of the CDR3 is TGTGCCAGCTCACCGGGTCGGGGACCTGGAAACACCATATATTTT. The chain carries TRBV18 and TRBJ1-3; D might be TRBD1 (5 bases). Trimming shortened V by 3 bases and J by 2 bases, and 11 bases separated the two germline ends. From germline, CDR1 is KGHSH and CDR2 LQKENI. The CDR3 is made up of 15 amino acids.

This clonotype was observed at least ten times. The chain couples TRBV11-2 to TRBJ1-1; tentatively, D is TRBD1 (5 bases). Germline lookup yields CDR1 SGHAT and CDR2 FQNNGV. CDR3 length: 15 amino acids. V was trimmed by 1 base and J by 2 bases, leaving 11 bases between them. The CDR3 region is CASSLGPGLNTEAFF. Here the CDR3 DNA reads TGTGCCAGCAGCTTAGGCCCGGGACTCAACACTGAAGCTTTCTTT. The full variable domain, its missing parts supplied by reference TRBV11-2 and TRBJ1-1, is EAGVAQSPRYKIIEKRQSVAFWCNPISGHATLYWYQQILGQGPKLLIQFQNNGVVDDSQLPKDRFSAERLKGVDSTLKIQPAKLEDSAVYLCASSLGPGLNTEAFFGQGTRLTVV.